The 25 T cell receptor beta chains reported below all come from one sample, sequenced in a study of cytomegalovirus exposure and HLA in healthy donors. Primers included in the PCR were 60 Vbeta and 13 Jbeta primers. Repertoires were generated with immunoSEQ multiplex PCR, while TCRdb's copy carries only in-frame clones and drops some. The profile shows 75,000 or so clones, 50% to 80% of them singletons. The sample taken for sequencing was PBMCs. Receptor source: a man between 40 and 49 years old in good health and CMV-seropositive.

CDR3 in DNA: TGTGCCACCAGCAGAGTGCTCGGGACAGGGGTGGACTATGGCTACACCTTC. The encoded protein is CATSRVLGTGVDYGYTF. The chain employs TRBV15 and TRBJ1-2, with 10 bases fitting TRBD1. Unmatched junction bases numbered 8, after V lost 1 base and J lost 3 bases. Germline-derived CDR1 and CDR2 are LNHNV and YYDKDF (reference sequence). The CDR3 loop spans 17 amino acids. The full variable domain, rest sourced from reference TRBV15 and TRBJ1-2, is DAMVIQNPRYQVTQFGKPVTLSCSQTLNHNVMYWYQQKSSQAPKLLFHYYDKDFNNEADTPDNFQSRRPNTSFCFLDIRSPGLGDTAMYLCATSRVLGTGVDYGYTFGSGTRLTVV.

Only a few counts were recorded for this clone. The V gene is TRBV7-8, the J gene TRBJ2-7, with D possibly TRBD1 on 7 matching bases. This CDR3 spans 15 amino acids. Germline V lookup: CDR1 SGHVS, CDR2 FQNEAQ. The V end lost 2 bases, the J end lost 6 bases, and 17 bases lay between the germline ends. The CDR3 here is CASSLRGRGAPEQYF. The CDR3 region has the DNA TGTGCCAGCAGCTTACGTGGCAGGGGGGCTCCCGAGCAGTACTTC. The whole variable domain, filled in from reference TRBV7-8 and TRBJ2-7, reads GAGVSQSPRYKVAKRGQDVALRCDPISGHVSLFWYQQALGQGPEFLTYFQNEAQLDKSGLPSDRFFAERPEGSVSTLKIQRTQQEDSAVYLCASSLRGRGAPEQYFGPGTRLTVT.

This clone was found a few times. The V gene is TRBV6-1, the J gene TRBJ1-6; D gene ambiguous. This CDR3 region has 13 residues. CDR1 is MNHNS and CDR2 is SASEGT in the germline V gene. Trimming removed 4 bases from V and 7 bases from J, with 8 bases in between. This chain's CDR3 is CASSASFNSPLHF. CDR3 DNA sequence: TGTGCCAGCAGTGCAAGCTTCAATTCACCCCTCCACTTT.

The V gene is TRBV5-4, the J gene TRBJ1-2; TRBD1 matches 8 bases. The CDR3 covers 16 residues. The junction had 10 bases not matched to a gene; V was cut back by 2 bases and J by 4 bases. Germline V lookup: CDR1 SGHNT, CDR2 YYREEE (reference sequence). Here the CDR3 reads CASSLTSGQGGYGYTF. CDR3 nucleotide sequence: TGTGCCAGCAGCTTAACGTCTGGACAGGGAGGCTATGGCTACACCTTC.

There are a few counts of this clone. This chain links TRBV29-1 with TRBJ2-3, with TRBD2 identical over 7 bases. CDR3 length: 13 residues. J gave up 1 base and V 6 bases, and 4 bases lay outside the gene matches. Germline loops: CDR1 SQVTM, CDR2 ANQGSEA. CDR3 in amino acids: CSVWAGGTDTQYF. CDR3 bases: TGCAGCGTGTGGGCGGGGGGCACAGATACGCAGTATTTT.

This clone was seen a handful of times. This rearrangement joins TRBV4-3 to TRBJ1-1, with D hard to call. The CDR3 has 16 residues. Trimming took off 0 bases at V and 1 base at J, with 12 bases between the two ends. Germline V gene sequence: CDR1 LGHNA, CDR2 YSLEER. DNA of the CDR3: TGCGCCAGCAGCCAAGATCCCTATGATTCGAACACTGAAGCTTTCTTT. The encoded protein is CASSQDPYDSNTEAFF.

In the case of this clone: At one of its ends the junction is not consistent with the germline gene, which may arise from a read error. The CDR3 loop reads CASSLYRDQETQYF. The CDR3 DNA sequence: TGTGCTAGCAGCCTATACAGGGACCAAGAGACCCAGTACTTC. The chain employs TRBV7-7 and TRBJ2-5; a possible D gene is TRBD1 (6 bases). CDR3 length: 14 residues. Germline CDR1 and CDR2: SSHAT and FNYEAQ (reference sequence).

The chain links TRBV10-3 to TRBJ1-2, with D perhaps matching TRBD1 (6 bases). The ends were cut back, 1 base at V and 3 bases at J, with 18 bases in the middle. The CDR3 runs to 17 residues. Germline V CDR1 and CDR2: ENHRY, SYGVKD. CDR3 sequence reads: CAISEYSLIGGHYGYTF. In nucleotides, the CDR3 is TGTGCCATCAGTGAGTATTCGCTGATTGGGGGCCACTATGGCTACACCTTC.

The chain couples TRBV30 to TRBJ2-3; D might be TRBD2 (6 bases). Between the trimmed V and J ends, which lost 3 bases and 0 bases, there was a span of 13 bases. Germline V gives CDR1 GTSNPN, CDR2 SVGIG (reference sequence). The CDR3 has 15 residues. Written as DNA, the CDR3 is TGTGCCTGGAGAGGAGTAGCGGAGAGCACAGATACGCAGTATTTT. As protein: CAWRGVAESTDTQYF.

This clone has only a few counts. The CDR3 coding sequence is TGTGCCAGCAGCTTAGCGTCGGGACAGGGGGCGTCCGAGCAGTACTTC. The encoded protein is CASSLASGQGASEQYF. The V call is TRBV7-9, the J call TRBJ2-7; 12 bases are a match to TRBD1. The CDR3 contains 16 residues. In germline, CDR1 is SEHNR, CDR2 FQNEAQ (reference sequence). V was clipped by 0 bases and J by 6 bases; unmatched bases: 6.

The V and J genes are TRBV28 and TRBJ1-4; D unclear. Trimming shortened V by 11 bases and J by 0 bases, and 10 bases separated the two germline ends. Germline V gives CDR1 MDHEN, CDR2 SYDVKM. The CDR3 consists of 13 residues. CDR3 in amino acids: CAAGFATNEKLFF. DNA of the CDR3: TGTGCCGCGGGGTTTGCAACTAATGAAAAACTGTTTTTT.

V gene TRBV5-4 combines with J gene TRBJ2-2; a weak D match, TRBD1 (5 bases). Trimming pared 5 bases from V and 2 bases from J, leaving 10 bases between. CDR1 SGHNT and CDR2 YYREEE come from the germline V gene (reference sequence). The CDR3 has 14 amino acids. The DNA for the CDR3 is TGTGCCAGCAGTCCCAGGGTCAACACCGGGGAGCTGTTTTTT. Encoded protein: CASSPRVNTGELFF.

This clone has only one observation. This chain uses TRBV2 with TRBJ2-2; D is uncertain. Trimming removed 4 bases from V and 4 bases from J, with 10 bases in between. CDR3 length: 14 amino acids. Germline V gene lookup returns CDR1 SNHLY and CDR2 FYNNEI. CDR3 DNA sequence: TGTGCCAGCAGTGGATTGCGCGGCACCGGGGAGCTGTTTTTT. Protein product: CASSGLRGTGELFF. The variable domain in full, with the rest retrieved from reference TRBV2 and TRBJ2-2, is EPEVTQTPSHQVTQMGQEVILRCVPISNHLYFYWYRQILGQKVEFLVSFYNNEISEKSEIFDDQFSVERPDGSNFTLKIRSTKLEDSAMYFCASSGLRGTGELFFGEGSRLTVL.

The V and J genes are TRBV6-5 and TRBJ2-7, with a weak D call TRBD1 (5 bases). There are 14 residues in the CDR3. The germline V and J ends were trimmed by 6 bases and 0 bases, with 12 bases remaining between them. CDR1 is MNHEY, CDR2 SVGAGI, per germline. This CDR3 reads CASSRDRNSYEQYF. CDR3 nucleotide sequence: TGTGCCAGCAGCCGAGACAGAAACTCCTACGAGCAGTACTTC.

The chain is built from TRBV20-1 and TRBJ2-3; D is perhaps TRBD2 (6 bases). CDR3 size: 11 residues. Per the germline V gene, CDR1 is DFQATT and CDR2 is SNEGSKA (reference sequence). This CDR3 is CRGTSTDTQYF. The CDR3 coding sequence is TGCAGAGGGACTAGCACAGATACGCAGTATTTT.

This clone showed up just a few times. The chain employs TRBV30 and TRBJ2-3; D uncertain. This CDR3 is built from 11 residues. The ends were cut back, 4 bases at V and 4 bases at J, with 6 bases in the middle. CDR1 and CDR2 (germline): GTSNPN, SVGIG (reference sequence). The CDR3 sequence: CAWTRSDTQYF. CDR3 bases: TGTGCCTGGACCCGTTCAGATACGCAGTATTTT.

The chain links TRBV6-6 to TRBJ2-7; the D gene is possibly TRBD2 (5 bases). Germline loops: CDR1 MNHNY, CDR2 SVGAGI (reference sequence). This CDR3 region has 12 residues. V lost 4 bases to trimming and J lost 5 bases, with 9 bases between them. The CDR3 nucleotides read TGTGCCAGCAGTTCGGGGTCCAACGAGCAGTACTTC. Its protein product is CASSSGSNEQYF.

The V and J genes are TRBV11-1 and TRBJ2-3, with a tentative D call TRBD2 (6 bases). Trimming removed 5 bases at V and 8 bases at J, with 14 bases between. Germline V gene sequence: CDR1 SGHAT, CDR2 FQDESV (reference sequence). This CDR3 region has 13 residues. CDR3 protein: CASSLPGRGTQYF. CDR3 nucleotide sequence: TGTGCCAGCAGCCTCCCCGGGCGGGGTACGCAGTATTTT. Filled out from reference TRBV11-1 and TRBJ2-3, the complete variable domain reads EAEVAQSPRYKITEKSQAVAFWCDPISGHATLYWYRQILGQGPELLVQFQDESVVDDSQLPKDRFSAERLKGVDSTLKIQPAELGDSAMYLCASSLPGRGTQYFGPGTRLTVL.

The chain links TRBV30 to TRBJ1-2; D call uncertain. Looked up from germline, CDR1 is GTSNPN and CDR2 is SVGIG (reference sequence). V was cut by 1 base and J by 6 bases, with 9 bases left in between. The CDR3 contains 12 residues. The CDR3 DNA reads TGTGCCTGGAGTGCTCGAGGGAATGGCTACACCTTC. Translation gives CAWSARGNGYTF. Using reference TRBV30 and TRBJ1-2 for the parts outside the CDR3, the full variable domain is SQTIHQWPATLVQPVGSPLSLECTVEGTSNPNLYWYRQAAGRGLQLLFYSVGIGQISSEVPQNLSASRPQDRQFILSSKKLLLSDSGFYLCAWSARGNGYTFGSGTRLTVV.

The chain employs TRBV6-1 and TRBJ2-4, with D hard to call. Per germline, CDR1 MNHNS and CDR2 SASEGT. V gave up 2 bases and J gave up 0 bases, with 11 bases separating them. CDR3 length: 16 amino acids. The CDR3 loop reads CASSELTSLAKNIQYF. The CDR3 nucleotides are TGTGCCAGCAGTGAACTAACCTCCTTAGCCAAAAACATTCAGTACTTC.

The chain combines TRBV6-5 with TRBJ2-3; weak D call: TRBD1 (6 bases). The CDR3 consists of 15 residues. The V gene lost 5 bases and the J gene lost 1 base, with 13 bases spanning the gap. Germline CDR1 and CDR2: MNHEY and SVGAGI. CDR3 sequence (DNA): TGTGCCAGCAGTCAAGAGGACAGCCGCACAGATACGCAGTATTTT. As protein: CASSQEDSRTDTQYF.

This clone was detected only once. This sequence joins TRBV25-1 and TRBJ1-6; D unclear. The CDR3 is 14 amino acids. CDR1 is MGHDK and CDR2 is SYGVNS in the germline V gene. Trimming took 1 base from V and 4 from J, leaving 5 bases between them. The DNA of the CDR3 is TGTGCCAGCAGTGAATGGAGTTATAATTCACCCCTCCACTTT. Translated: CASSEWSYNSPLHF.

V and J are TRBV6-4 and TRBJ2-2; 11 bases are shared with TRBD2. Germline V gives CDR1 MRHNA, CDR2 SNTAGT. V lost 1 base, J lost 4 bases, and 2 bases stayed unmatched. CDR3 size: 16 residues. The CDR3 nucleotides read TGTGCCAGCAGTGACTTTAGCGGGGGGGCCACCGGGGAGCTGTTTTTT. Translated, it gives CASSDFSGGATGELFF.

J is TRBJ1-4 and V is TRBV4-3, with TRBD1 matching 10 bases. The V gene's germline CDR1 is LGHNA and CDR2 YSLEER. CDR3 length: 14 amino acids. V lost 5 bases to trimming and J lost 8 bases; unmatched junction nucleotides: 5. The CDR3 loop is CASSFGTGVEKLFF. In DNA form, the CDR3 reads TGCGCCAGCAGCTTCGGGACAGGGGTCGAAAAACTGTTTTTT.

The rearrangement joins TRBV6-6 to TRBJ2-3; possible D gene TRBD2, 5 bases. Germline values: CDR1 MNHNY, CDR2 SVGAGI (reference sequence). V was cut by 2 bases and J by 2 bases, with 8 bases left in between. The length of the CDR3 is 14 residues. CDR3 in amino acids: CASSYLALTDTQYF. CDR3 DNA: TGTGCCAGCAGTTACCTAGCCCTCACAGATACGCAGTATTTT.